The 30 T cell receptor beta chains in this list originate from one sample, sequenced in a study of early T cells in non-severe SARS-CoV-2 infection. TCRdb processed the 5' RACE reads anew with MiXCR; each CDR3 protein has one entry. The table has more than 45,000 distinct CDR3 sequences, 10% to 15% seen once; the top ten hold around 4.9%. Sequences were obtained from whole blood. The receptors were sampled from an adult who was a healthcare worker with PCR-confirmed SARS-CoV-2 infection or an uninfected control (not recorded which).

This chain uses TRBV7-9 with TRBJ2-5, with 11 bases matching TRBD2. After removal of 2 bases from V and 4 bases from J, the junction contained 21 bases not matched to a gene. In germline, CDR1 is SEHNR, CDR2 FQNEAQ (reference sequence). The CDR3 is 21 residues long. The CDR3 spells CASSLPGQGGLAGPKIETQYF. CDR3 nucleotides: TGTGCCAGCAGCTTACCGGGACAGGGAGGACTAGCGGGCCCTAAAATAGAGACCCAGTACTTC.

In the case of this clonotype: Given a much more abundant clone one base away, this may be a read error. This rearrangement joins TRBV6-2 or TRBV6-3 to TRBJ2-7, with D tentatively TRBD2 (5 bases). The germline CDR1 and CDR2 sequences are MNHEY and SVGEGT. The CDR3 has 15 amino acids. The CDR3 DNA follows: TGTGCCAGCAGCCCTGTGAAGGGAGCCCTCTACGAGCAGTGCTTC. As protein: CASSPVKGALYEQCF.

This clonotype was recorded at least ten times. CDR3 nucleotide sequence: TGCAGTGCTACATCCGGACAGGGTTCGAGGTTGACAGATACGCAGTATTTT. Its protein product is CSATSGQGSRLTDTQYF. The J gene is TRBJ2-3, the V gene TRBV20-1; 8 bases line up with TRBD1. J gave up 3 bases and V 4 bases, and 15 bases lay outside the gene matches. Germline-derived CDR1 and CDR2 are DFQATT and SNEGSKA (reference sequence). The CDR3 is 17 residues long.

The CDR3 spells CASSLDLTGGVFF. The CDR3 nucleotides read TGTGCCAGCAGCTTAGATTTGACAGGAGGAGTGTTTTTT. The chain couples TRBV7-9 to TRBJ1-4; D might be TRBD1 (6 bases). Germline CDR1 SEHNR, CDR2 FQNEAQ (reference sequence). Trimming stripped 1 base from V and 15 bases from J, with 15 bases between. This CDR3 comprises 13 residues.

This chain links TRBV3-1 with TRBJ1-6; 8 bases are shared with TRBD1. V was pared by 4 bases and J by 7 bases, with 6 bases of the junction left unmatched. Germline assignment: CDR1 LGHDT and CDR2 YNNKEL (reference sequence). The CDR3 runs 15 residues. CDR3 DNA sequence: TGTGCCAGCAGCCCGGACAGGGACGGGAATTCACCCCTCCACTTT. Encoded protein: CASSPDRDGNSPLHF.

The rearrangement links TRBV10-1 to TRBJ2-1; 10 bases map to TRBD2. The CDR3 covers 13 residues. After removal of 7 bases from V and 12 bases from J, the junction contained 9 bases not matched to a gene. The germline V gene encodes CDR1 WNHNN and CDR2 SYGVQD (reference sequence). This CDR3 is CASNVAGGDVQFF. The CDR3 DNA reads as TGCGCCAGCAATGTAGCGGGAGGCGATGTGCAGTTCTTC.

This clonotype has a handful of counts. The CDR3 DNA is TGTGCCAGCTCACCACCAAGCGGGAGTTCTCATGAGCAGTTCTTC. Amino acids: CASSPPSGSSHEQFF. The gene calls are TRBV18 and TRBJ2-1; 8 bases are shared with TRBD2. CDR1 and CDR2 (germline): KGHSH, LQKENI. This CDR3 has 15 residues. Trimming took 0 bases from V and 8 from J; bases not matched to a gene: 6.

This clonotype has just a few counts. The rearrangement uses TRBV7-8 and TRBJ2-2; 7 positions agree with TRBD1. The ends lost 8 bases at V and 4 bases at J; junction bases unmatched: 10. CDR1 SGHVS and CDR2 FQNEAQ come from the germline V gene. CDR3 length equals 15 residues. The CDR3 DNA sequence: TGTGCCAGCTCCCGATGGCAGGGGGTCACCGGGGAGCTGTTTTTT. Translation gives CASSRWQGVTGELFF. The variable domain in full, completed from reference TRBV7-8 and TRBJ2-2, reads GAGVSQSPRYKVAKRGQDVALRCDPISGHVSLFWYQQALGQGPEFLTYFQNEAQLDKSGLPSDRFFAERPEGSVSTLKIQRTQQEDSAVYLCASSRWQGVTGELFFGEGSRLTVL.

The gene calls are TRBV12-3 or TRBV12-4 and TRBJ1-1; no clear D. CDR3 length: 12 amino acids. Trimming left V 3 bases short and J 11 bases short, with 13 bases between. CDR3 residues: CASSFTPGGAFF. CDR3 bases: TGTGCCAGCAGTTTTACTCCCGGAGGGGCTTTCTTT.

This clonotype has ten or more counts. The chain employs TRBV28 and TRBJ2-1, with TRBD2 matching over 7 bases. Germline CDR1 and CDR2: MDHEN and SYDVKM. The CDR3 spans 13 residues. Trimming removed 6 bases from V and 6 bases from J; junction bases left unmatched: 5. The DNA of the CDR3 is TGTGCCAGCAGCTTAGCGGGTGGCAATGAGCAGTTCTTC. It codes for CASSLAGGNEQFF.

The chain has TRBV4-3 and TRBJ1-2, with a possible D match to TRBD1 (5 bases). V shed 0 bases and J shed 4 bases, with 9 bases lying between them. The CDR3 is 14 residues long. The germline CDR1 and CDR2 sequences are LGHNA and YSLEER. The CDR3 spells CASSQEGTAYGYTF. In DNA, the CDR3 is TGCGCCAGCAGCCAAGAAGGGACGGCCTATGGCTACACCTTC.

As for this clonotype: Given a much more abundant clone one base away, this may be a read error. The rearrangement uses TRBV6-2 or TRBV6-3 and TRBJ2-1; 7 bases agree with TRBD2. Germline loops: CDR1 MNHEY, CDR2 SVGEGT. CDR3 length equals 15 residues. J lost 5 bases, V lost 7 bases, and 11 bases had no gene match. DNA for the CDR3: TGTGCCAGCAATGTCTATCTGCGGGGGAACAATGAGCAGTTCTTC. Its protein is CASNVYLRGNNEQFF.

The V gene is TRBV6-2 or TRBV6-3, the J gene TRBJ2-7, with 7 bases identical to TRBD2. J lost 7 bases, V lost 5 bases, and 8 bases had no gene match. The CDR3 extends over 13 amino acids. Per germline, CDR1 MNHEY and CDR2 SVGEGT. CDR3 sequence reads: CASSLGRSWEQYF. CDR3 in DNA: TGTGCCAGCAGTCTCGGGAGGAGCTGGGAGCAGTACTTC.

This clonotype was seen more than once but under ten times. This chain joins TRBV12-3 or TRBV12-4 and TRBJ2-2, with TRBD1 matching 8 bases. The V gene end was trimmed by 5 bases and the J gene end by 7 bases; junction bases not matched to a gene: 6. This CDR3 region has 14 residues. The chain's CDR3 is CASSHRGTGGELFF. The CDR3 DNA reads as TGTGCCAGCAGTCACAGGGGGACCGGCGGGGAGCTGTTTTTT.

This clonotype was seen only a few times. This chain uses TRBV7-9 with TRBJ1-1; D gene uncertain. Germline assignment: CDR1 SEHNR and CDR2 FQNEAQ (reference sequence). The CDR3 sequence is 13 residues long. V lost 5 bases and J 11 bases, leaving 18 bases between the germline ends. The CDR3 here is CASSQRGRETAFF. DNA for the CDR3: TGTGCCAGCAGCCAACGAGGGAGAGAAACGGCTTTCTTT.

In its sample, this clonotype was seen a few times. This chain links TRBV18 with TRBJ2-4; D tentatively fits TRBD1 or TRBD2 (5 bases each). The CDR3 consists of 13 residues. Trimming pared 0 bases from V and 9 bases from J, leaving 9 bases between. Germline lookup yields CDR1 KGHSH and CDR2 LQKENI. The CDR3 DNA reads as TGTGCCAGCTCACCACCGGGGGAGAGCATTCAGTACTTC. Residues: CASSPPGESIQYF. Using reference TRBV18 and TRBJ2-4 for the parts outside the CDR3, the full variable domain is NAGVMQNPRHLVRRRGQEARLRCSPMKGHSHVYWYRQLPEEGLKFMVYLQKENIIDESGMPKERFSAEFPKEGPSILRIQQVVRGDSAAYFCASSPPGESIQYFGAGTRLSVL.

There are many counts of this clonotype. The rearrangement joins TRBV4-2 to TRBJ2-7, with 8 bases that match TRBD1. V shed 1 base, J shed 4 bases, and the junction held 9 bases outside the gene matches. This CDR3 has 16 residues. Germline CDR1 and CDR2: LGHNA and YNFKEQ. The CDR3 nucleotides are TGTGCCAGCAGCCAAGCCGGGGCAGGACAGGGTTACGAGCAGTACTTC. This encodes CASSQAGAGQGYEQYF.

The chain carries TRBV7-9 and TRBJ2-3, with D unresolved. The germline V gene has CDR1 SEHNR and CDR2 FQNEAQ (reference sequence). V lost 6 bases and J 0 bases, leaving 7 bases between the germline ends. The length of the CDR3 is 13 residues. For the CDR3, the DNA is TGTGCCAGCAGAAGAGAAAGCACAGATACGCAGTATTTT. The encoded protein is CASRRESTDTQYF.

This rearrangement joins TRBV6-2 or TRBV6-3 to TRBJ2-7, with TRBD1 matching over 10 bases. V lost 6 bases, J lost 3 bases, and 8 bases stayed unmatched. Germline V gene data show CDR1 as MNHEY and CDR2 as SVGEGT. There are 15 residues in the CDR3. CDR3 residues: CASSPWGTGDYEQYF. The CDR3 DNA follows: TGTGCCAGCAGCCCCTGGGGGACAGGGGACTACGAGCAGTACTTC.

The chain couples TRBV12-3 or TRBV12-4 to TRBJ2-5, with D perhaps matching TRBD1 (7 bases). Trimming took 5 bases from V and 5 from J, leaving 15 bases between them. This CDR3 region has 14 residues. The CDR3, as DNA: TGTGCCAGCAGTCTGCGACAGGGAGGTGAGACCCAGTACTTC. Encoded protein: CASSLRQGGETQYF.

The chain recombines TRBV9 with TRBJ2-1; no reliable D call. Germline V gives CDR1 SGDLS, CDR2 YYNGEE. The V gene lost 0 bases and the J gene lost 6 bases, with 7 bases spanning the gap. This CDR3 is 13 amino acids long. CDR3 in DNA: TGTGCCAGCAGCGTAGCCGACTCCAATGAGCAGTTCTTC. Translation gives CASSVADSNEQFF.

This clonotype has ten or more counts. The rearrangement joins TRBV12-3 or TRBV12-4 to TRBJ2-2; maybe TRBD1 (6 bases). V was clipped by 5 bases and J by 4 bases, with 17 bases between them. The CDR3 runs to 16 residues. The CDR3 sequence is CASSPPQGSGTGELFF. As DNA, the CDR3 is TGTGCCAGCAGTCCGCCACAGGGATCCGGCACCGGGGAGCTGTTTTTT.

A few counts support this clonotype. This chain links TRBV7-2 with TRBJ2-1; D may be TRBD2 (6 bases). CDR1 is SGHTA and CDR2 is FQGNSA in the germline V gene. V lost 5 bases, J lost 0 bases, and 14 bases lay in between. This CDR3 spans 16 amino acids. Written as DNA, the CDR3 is TGTGCCAGCAGCCGTGGGAGGAAATTCTCCTACAATGAGCAGTTCTTC. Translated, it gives CASSRGRKFSYNEQFF.

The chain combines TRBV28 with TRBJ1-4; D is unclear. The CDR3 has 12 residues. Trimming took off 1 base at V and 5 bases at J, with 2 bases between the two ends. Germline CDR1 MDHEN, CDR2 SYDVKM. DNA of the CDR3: TGTGCCAGCAGTTTATCCAATGAAAAACTGTTTTTT. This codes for CASSLSNEKLFF.

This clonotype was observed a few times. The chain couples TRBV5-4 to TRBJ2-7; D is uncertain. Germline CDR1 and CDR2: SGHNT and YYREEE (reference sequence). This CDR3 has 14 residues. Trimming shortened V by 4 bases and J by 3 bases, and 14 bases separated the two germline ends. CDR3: CASSKRTPNYEQYF. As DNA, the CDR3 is TGTGCCAGCAGCAAAAGGACCCCGAACTACGAGCAGTACTTC.

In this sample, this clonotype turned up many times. CDR3 loop: CASGQVPSGANVLTF. DNA of the CDR3: TGTGCCAGCGGACAGGTCCCCTCTGGGGCCAACGTCCTGACTTTC. The chain uses TRBV10-3 and TRBJ2-6; 7 nucleotides match TRBD1. CDR3 size: 15 residues. The junction had 6 bases not matched to a gene; V was cut back by 10 bases and J by 0 bases. Germline V gene data show CDR1 as ENHRY and CDR2 as SYGVKD.

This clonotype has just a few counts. CDR3 loop: CASRDPEQGYGYTF. The CDR3 nucleotides are TGTGCCAGCAGGGATCCAGAACAGGGCTATGGCTACACCTTC. The gene calls are TRBV5-4 and TRBJ1-2, with a possible D match to TRBD1 (6 bases). CDR3 size: 14 residues. The V and J ends lost 5 bases and 4 bases respectively, with 15 bases between them. Germline V gives CDR1 SGHNT, CDR2 YYREEE (reference sequence). Combining the CDR3 with reference TRBV5-4 and TRBJ1-2 gives the whole variable domain ETGVTQSPTHLIKTRGQQVTLRCSSQSGHNTVSWYQQALGQGPQFIFQYYREEENGRGNFPPRFSGLQFPNYSSELNVNALELDDSALYLCASRDPEQGYGYTFGSGTRLTVV.

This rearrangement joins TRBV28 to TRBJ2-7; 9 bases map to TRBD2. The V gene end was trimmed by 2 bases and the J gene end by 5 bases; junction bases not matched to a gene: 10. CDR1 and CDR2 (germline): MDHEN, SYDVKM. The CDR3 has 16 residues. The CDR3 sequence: CASSLASGGRAHEQYF. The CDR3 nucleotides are TGTGCCAGCAGTTTAGCAAGTGGCGGGAGGGCCCACGAGCAGTACTTC.

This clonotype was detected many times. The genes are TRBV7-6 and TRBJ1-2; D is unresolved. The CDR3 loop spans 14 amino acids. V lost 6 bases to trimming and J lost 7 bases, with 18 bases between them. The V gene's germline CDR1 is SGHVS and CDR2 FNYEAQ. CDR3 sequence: CASSEKEGMGGYTF. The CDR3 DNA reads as TGTGCCAGCAGTGAGAAGGAAGGTATGGGTGGCTACACCTTC.

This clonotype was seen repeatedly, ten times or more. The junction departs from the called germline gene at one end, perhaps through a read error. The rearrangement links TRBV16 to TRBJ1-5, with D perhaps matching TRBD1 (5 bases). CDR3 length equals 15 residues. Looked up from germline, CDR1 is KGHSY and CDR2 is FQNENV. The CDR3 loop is CAGSPDQGLVQPQHF. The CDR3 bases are TGTGCCGGCAGCCCCGACCAGGGCCTTGTCCAGCCCCAGCATTTT.